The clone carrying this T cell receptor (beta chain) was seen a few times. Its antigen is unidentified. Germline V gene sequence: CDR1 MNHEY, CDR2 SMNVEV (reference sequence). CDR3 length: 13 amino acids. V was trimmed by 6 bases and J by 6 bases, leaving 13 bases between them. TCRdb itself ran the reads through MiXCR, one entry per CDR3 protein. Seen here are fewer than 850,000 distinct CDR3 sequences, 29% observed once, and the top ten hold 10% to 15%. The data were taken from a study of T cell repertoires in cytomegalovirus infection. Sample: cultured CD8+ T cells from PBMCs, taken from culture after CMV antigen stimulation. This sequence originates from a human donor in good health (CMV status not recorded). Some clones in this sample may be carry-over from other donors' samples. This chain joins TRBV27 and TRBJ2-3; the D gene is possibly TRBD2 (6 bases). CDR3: CASRAGTQDTQYF. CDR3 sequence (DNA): TGTGCCAGCAGGGCGGGGACGCAGGATACGCAGTATTTT.